This is a list of T cell receptor beta chains from one sample in a study of blood T cell repertoires in COVID-19. Sequencing used immunoSEQ multiplex PCR; TCRdb keeps in-frame clones, though not all of them. This table holds roughly 290,000 clones, roughly nine tenths found once. Sequencing used PBMCs or T cells enriched from blood (not recorded which). These receptors were taken from a woman in her 40s who had recovered from COVID-19. CDR3s include the opening cysteine and the closing phenylalanine or tryptophan. D genes are given only for firm matches. Part of the rows lack a size; the others show once, few, many or a class for expanded clones.

V gene	D gene	J gene	clone size	CDR3 DNA	CDR3 protein
TRBV6-4	TRBD1	TRBJ2-1	NA	TGTGCCAGCTGGGTGGGACAGGGTAGCAATGAGCAGTTCTTC	CASWVGQGSNEQFF
TRBV7-2	TRBD2	TRBJ2-7	NA	TGTGCCAGCAGCACAGGGCGCGGACTAGCCTTCTACGAGCAGTACTTC	CASSTGRGLAFYEQYF
TRBV27	TRBD1	TRBJ2-7	NA	TGTGCCAGCAGTAGGGGACAGGGGACCTACGAGCAGTACTTC	CASSRGQGTYEQYF
TRBV10-3	NA	TRBJ1-4	NA	TGTGCCATCAGTGTGGGCCAGGGTGGTGAAAAACTGTTTTTT	CAISVGQGGEKLFF
TRBV24-1	TRBD2	TRBJ2-3	NA	TGTGCCACCAGTGATCCTCTAGCGGGGTCCACAGATACGCAGTATTTT	CATSDPLAGSTDTQYF
TRBV5-1	TRBD1	TRBJ2-2	NA	TGCGCCAGCAGCTACAGGGCAGGGGGCACCGGGGAGCTGTTTTTT	CASSYRAGGTGELFF
TRBV6-6	TRBD1	TRBJ1-2	NA	TGTGCCAGCACTCCAAGGGGGCGCGACTATGGCTACACCTTC	CASTPRGRDYGYTF
TRBV15	TRBD2	TRBJ2-1	NA	TGTGCCACCAGCTACCGCGGGAGGCTGGATGAGCAGTTCTTC	CATSYRGRLDEQFF
TRBV25-1	NA	TRBJ2-7	NA	TGTGCCAGCAGTGAATTCGGGGGTGCCTCTTTCTACGAGCAGTACTTC	CASSEFGGASFYEQYF
TRBV19	NA	TRBJ1-1	NA	TGTGCCAGTAGTATGAGGAGGAACACTGAAGCTTTCTTT	CASSMRRNTEAFF
TRBV30	TRBD2	TRBJ2-7	NA	TGTGCCTGGAGTGTACGGACTAGCTGGTACGAGCAGTACTTC	CAWSVRTSWYEQYF
TRBV7-2	TRBD2	TRBJ2-7	NA	TGTGCCAGCAGCTCTACCTGGACTAGCGGGAGAGATAACGAGCAGTACTTC	CASSSTWTSGRDNEQYF
TRBV28	NA	TRBJ1-2	NA	TGTGCCAGCAGTTTATTGGTCAGTGGCTACACCTTC	CASSLLVSGYTF
TRBV5-8	TRBD1	TRBJ1-6	once	TGTGCCAGCAGCCCCGGACAGGGTTTTTCACCCCTCCACTTT	CASSPGQGFSPLHF
TRBV6-2/TRBV6-3	TRBD1	TRBJ1-2	NA	TGTGCCAGCAACCCCGCCGGGACAGGGCTCCGCTACACCTTC	CASNPAGTGLRYTF
TRBV6-1	NA	TRBJ2-5	NA	TGTGCCAGCAGTGAAGCGAGAGGAGCTCAAGAGACCCAGTACTTC	CASSEARGAQETQYF
TRBV19	NA	TRBJ2-5	NA	TGTGCCAGTAGTCCGTCCGGGACACACCAAGAGACCCAGTACTTC	CASSPSGTHQETQYF
TRBV5-1	TRBD2	TRBJ2-5	NA	TGCGCCAGCAGCTTGGGGCTAGCGGGAGGGGACCTCCAAGAGACCCAGTACTTC	CASSLGLAGGDLQETQYF
TRBV30	TRBD1	TRBJ1-2	NA	TGTGCCTGGAGTGCCGGGACAGTTTATGGCTACACCTTC	CAWSAGTVYGYTF
TRBV28	TRBD1	TRBJ2-7	NA	TGTGCCAGCAGTACCGGGACAGGGTCCTACGAGCAGTACTTC	CASSTGTGSYEQYF
TRBV24-1	TRBD1	TRBJ2-5	NA	TGTGCCACCAGTGACCAGGACAGGGGGCAAGAGACCCAGTACTTC	CATSDQDRGQETQYF
TRBV28	NA	TRBJ1-2	NA	TGTGCCAGCAGTTCTGACACCTACAATGGCTACACCTTC	CASSSDTYNGYTF
TRBV5-1	NA	TRBJ1-1	NA	TGCGCCAGCAGCTTGGTTCAGGCCTACAACACTGAAGCTTTCTTT	CASSLVQAYNTEAFF
TRBV18	NA	TRBJ1-6	NA	TGTGCCAGCTCACCCGGACCTTCGGGGTTTGGTTCACCCCTCCACTTT	CASSPGPSGFGSPLHF
TRBV28	NA	TRBJ1-6	NA	TGTGCCAGCAGTGCCCTCGCGTCACCCCTCCACTTT	CASSALASPLHF
TRBV7-8	TRBD2	TRBJ2-7	NA	TGTGCCAGCAGCTCCGCCCTAGCGGGAGGGCTGTACGAGCAGTACTTC	CASSSALAGGLYEQYF
TRBV18	NA	TRBJ2-1	NA	TGTGCCAGCTCCCTAGCCGGAAGCTCCTACAATGAGCAGTTCTTC	CASSLAGSSYNEQFF
TRBV24-1	TRBD2	TRBJ2-5	once	TGTGCCACCAGTGACCGTAGGCCCGCGGGAGGGATAGAGACCCAGTACTTC	CATSDRRPAGGIETQYF
TRBV27	NA	TRBJ1-5	NA	TGTGCCAGCAGTTTAGAGGGTCGGAATCAGCCCCAGCATTTT	CASSLEGRNQPQHF
TRBV4-1	NA	TRBJ2-1	NA	TGCGCCAGCAGCCAAGATCGATTTGGCAGGGGAGAAGGGTACAATGAGCAGTTCTTC	CASSQDRFGRGEGYNEQFF
TRBV4-1	NA	TRBJ1-3	once	TGCGCCAGCAGCCAAACCCCGGGAGGCTCTGGAAACACCATATATTTT	CASSQTPGGSGNTIYF
TRBV19	TRBD1	TRBJ2-3	NA	TGTGCCAGTAGCCCGCCGGGACAGGGGGTGAATACGCAGTATTTT	CASSPPGQGVNTQYF
TRBV3-1/TRBV3-2	NA	TRBJ2-7	NA	TGTGCCAGCAGCCAGGCCTCGGCGGGACGGGTCTTC	CASSQASAGRVF
TRBV24-1	TRBD1	TRBJ1-3	NA	TGTGCCACCAGTCCAACAGGGGGAAACTCTGGAAACACCATATATTTT	CATSPTGGNSGNTIYF
TRBV11-2	TRBD2	TRBJ2-7	NA	TGTGCCAGCAGCCGAACGGGGGGAGAGGTGCAGTACTTC	CASSRTGGEVQYF
TRBV6-2/TRBV6-3	TRBD1	TRBJ2-2	NA	TGTGCCAGCAGTTACTCTGGGACAGTATCCACCGGGGAGCTGTTTTTT	CASSYSGTVSTGELFF
TRBV12-3/TRBV12-4	TRBD1	TRBJ1-1	NA	TGTGCCAGCATTATGACAGGGTTCACTGAAGCTTTCTTT	CASIMTGFTEAFF
TRBV9	NA	TRBJ2-7	NA	TGTGCCAGCAGCGAAAAGGACAGAGGCTACGAGCAGTACTTC	CASSEKDRGYEQYF
TRBV6-5	TRBD2	TRBJ2-7	NA	TGTGCCAGCAGTTGGTCGGCGGGAGGGAACTACGAGCAGTACTTC	CASSWSAGGNYEQYF
TRBV29-1	NA	TRBJ1-4	once	TGCAGCGTTGAGGAGGGGGGGTTGGGTGAAAAACTGTTTTTT	CSVEEGGLGEKLFF
TRBV7-2	NA	TRBJ1-1	NA	TGTGCCAGCAGCTTAGGTAGGAACACTGAAGCTTTCTTT	CASSLGRNTEAFF
TRBV9	TRBD1	TRBJ2-7	NA	TGTGCCAGCAGCGAGAGGGGGGATAAGGGACAGGCTTACGAGCAGTACTTC	CASSERGDKGQAYEQYF
TRBV9	NA	TRBJ1-4	NA	TGTGCCAGCAGCTCCCGTGGGCAACAAGAAAAACTGTTTTTT	CASSSRGQQEKLFF
TRBV7-2	NA	TRBJ1-1	once	TGTGCCAGCAGCTTAGTGGCACACAACACTGAAGCTTTCTTT	CASSLVAHNTEAFF
TRBV21-1	NA	TRBJ1-2	NA	TGTGCCAGCAGCAAAGTTCAGGGGATGGGCTATGGCTACACCTTC	CASSKVQGMGYGYTF
TRBV19	NA	TRBJ2-2	NA	TGTGCCAGTAGTATAAACAGAATTATCGGCACCGGGGAGCTGTTTTTT	CASSINRIIGTGELFF
TRBV28	TRBD1	TRBJ1-2	NA	TGTGCCAGCAGAATGGACAGGGCTAACTATGGCTACACCTTC	CASRMDRANYGYTF
TRBV7-9	TRBD1	TRBJ1-1	NA	TGTGCCAGCAGCCGAACAGGGGGCACTGAAGCTTTCTTT	CASSRTGGTEAFF
TRBV10-3	TRBD1	TRBJ2-5	NA	TGTGCCATCAGTGGCGGACAGGGGGGGCAAGAGACCCAGTACTTC	CAISGGQGGQETQYF
TRBV25-1	TRBD1	TRBJ1-1	NA	TGTGCCAGCAGCAGACAGGGGCGGAACACTGAAGCTTTCTTT	CASSRQGRNTEAFF
TRBV9	TRBD2	TRBJ2-3	few	TGTGCCAGCAGCGCGCCCGGACTAGCGGGAGGGCCGGGAGATACGCAGTATTTT	CASSAPGLAGGPGDTQYF
TRBV30	NA	TRBJ2-7	NA	TGTGCCTGGAGTGTACAAGGGAGCTCCTACGAGCAGTACTTC	CAWSVQGSSYEQYF
TRBV7-2	TRBD1	TRBJ2-5	once	TGTGCCAGCAGCACCCTTTTCCGGGACAGGTACCAAGAGACCCAGTACTTC	CASSTLFRDRYQETQYF
TRBV19	TRBD2	TRBJ2-7	NA	TGTGCCAGTATGTTTCGCACTAGCGGAAGCTACGAGCAGTACTTC	CASMFRTSGSYEQYF
TRBV6-5	NA	TRBJ2-7	NA	TGTGCCAGCAGGGCCGGGCTAGCGCCCTCCTACGAGCAGTACTTC	CASRAGLAPSYEQYF
TRBV2	TRBD2	TRBJ2-5	NA	TGTGCCAGCAGTGAAGCGGCCCTAGCGGGTGGTGAGACCCAGTACTTC	CASSEAALAGGETQYF
TRBV12-3/TRBV12-4	NA	TRBJ2-7	NA	TGTGCCAGCAGTCTCGTCGGGGTTTACGAGCAGTACTTC	CASSLVGVYEQYF
TRBV30	TRBD1	TRBJ1-2	NA	TGTGCCTGGATTCCCGGGACAGCCCGTAACTATGGCTACACCTTC	CAWIPGTARNYGYTF
TRBV19	NA	TRBJ2-3	once	TGTGCCAGTAGTACCCCAGGGCGGCGGTCAGATACGCAGTATTTT	CASSTPGRRSDTQYF
TRBV25-1	TRBD1	TRBJ2-7	NA	TGTGCCAGCGTACCGACAGGGCAAGGGGAGCAGTACTTC	CASVPTGQGEQYF